The 23 T cell receptor beta chains in this list originate from one sample, sequenced in a study of T cells expressing NK-cell markers. TCRdb re-called the 5' RACE reads; every CDR3 protein appears as one record, without DNA. The sample data list hundreds of thousands of distinct CDR3 sequences. The sample comprised blood T cells: a sorted CD56 or NKG2C T cell subset, CD4+ or CD8+ T cells, or bulk PBMC T cells (not recorded which). The source is a man aged 18 to 35 in good health.

V usage is TRBV12-3 or TRBV12-4 and J usage is TRBJ2-1; TCRdb's D gene call, TRBD1, goes unchecked for lack of DNA. The CDR3 loop spans 16 amino acids. The CDR3 is CASSSSDRVGGNEQFF.

This sequence joins TRBV5-1 and TRBJ2-6. CDR1 and CDR2 (germline): SGHRS, YFSETQ. The CDR3 has 15 residues. CDR3: CASSPQSSGANVLTF.

The rearrangement links TRBV6-5 to TRBJ1-6. CDR1 is MNHEY, CDR2 SVGAGI, per germline. The CDR3 is made up of 17 amino acids. CDR3 region: CASSYSVGINYNSPLHF.

The chain employs TRBV29-1 and TRBJ2-7; the TRBD1 assignment by TCRdb is unverifiable without DNA. The CDR3 sequence is 12 residues long. Looked up from germline, CDR1 is SQVTM and CDR2 is ANQGSEA. CDR3 sequence reads: CSVVGPLGEQYF.

The chain employs TRBV4-1 and TRBJ2-1; TCRdb's D call, TRBD2, is unchecked because there is no DNA. This CDR3 region has 14 residues. Germline V gene data show CDR1 as MGHRA and CDR2 as YSYEKL. This chain's CDR3 is CASSQPTRRNEQFF.

The chain is built from TRBV12-3 or TRBV12-4 and TRBJ2-7; checking the TCRdb D call of TRBD2 is not possible without DNA. The CDR3 is 12 residues long. CDR3 in amino acids: CASSPTSAEQYF.

This chain joins TRBV12-3 or TRBV12-4 and TRBJ1-5; TCRdb lists TRBD1, though no DNA is available to test this call. The CDR3 sequence is 14 residues long. The CDR3 is CASSQIDSLQPQHF.

The chain employs TRBV11-3 and TRBJ2-7; checking the TCRdb D call of TRBD2 is not possible without DNA. Germline-derived CDR1 and CDR2 are SGHNT and YENEEA. This CDR3 has 16 amino acids. The CDR3 reads CASSPSGLAGVGEQYF.

This chain joins TRBV20-1 and TRBJ2-6. The CDR3 has 14 residues. From germline, CDR1 is DFQATT and CDR2 SNEGSKA (reference sequence). CDR3 in amino acids: CSASQQSGANVLTF.

The chain employs TRBV11-2 and TRBJ1-1; the TCRdb call, TRBD1, lacks DNA for checking. CDR1 and CDR2 (germline): SGHAT, FQNNGV. There are 14 residues in the CDR3. Here the CDR3 reads CASSYEAAGTEAFF.

J is TRBJ2-1 and V is TRBV20-1; the TCRdb call, TRBD1, lacks DNA for checking. This CDR3 contains 12 residues. CDR1 is DFQATT and CDR2 is SNEGSKA in the germline V gene (reference sequence). The CDR3: CSFPFRVNEQFF.

This chain connects TRBV5-6 to TRBJ2-3; TCRdb selects TRBD1, and the lack of DNA leaves this call unchecked. Germline CDR1 reads SGHDT; CDR2 reads YYEEEE. The CDR3 is made up of 15 amino acids. This CDR3 reads CASSSRGQRTDTQYF.

The chain has TRBV7-9 and TRBJ2-1; TCRdb returns TRBD1, unconfirmable since there is no DNA. The CDR3 length is 15 residues. CDR1 is SEHNR, CDR2 FQNEAQ, per germline (reference sequence). The CDR3 sequence: CASSLTGGEMNEQFF.

This chain's CDR3 is CASTVGRLAGGHEQFF. The chain has TRBV12-3 or TRBV12-4 and TRBJ2-1; no DNA is available, so the TRBD2 call from TCRdb remains unchecked. This CDR3 is 16 amino acids long.

The chain joins TRBV12-3 or TRBV12-4 to TRBJ1-4; TCRdb calls TRBD1, which cannot be checked without DNA. The CDR3 contains 15 residues. CDR3 protein: CASSSGAWGNEKLFF.

The rearrangement links TRBV12-3 or TRBV12-4 to TRBJ2-1; the D call of TRBD1 rests on TCRdb alone, since no DNA is present to check it. The CDR3 spans 18 residues. This CDR3 reads CASSLLVGGGIGYNEQFF.

This chain links TRBV7-9 with TRBJ2-7; TCRdb outputs TRBD2, but without DNA this stays unchecked. This CDR3 has 14 amino acids. Per the germline V gene, CDR1 is SEHNR and CDR2 is FQNEAQ (reference sequence). CDR3 loop: CASSFQQRVGEQYF.

This sequence joins TRBV20-1 and TRBJ1-5; TCRdb names TRBD1, which stays unverified in the absence of DNA. Germline-derived CDR1 and CDR2 are DFQATT and SNEGSKA (reference sequence). The CDR3 runs to 15 residues. CDR3 region: CSASLGQGAGKPQHF.

This chain links TRBV20-1 with TRBJ2-3. This CDR3 region has 15 residues. Per the germline V gene, CDR1 is DFQATT and CDR2 is SNEGSKA (reference sequence). The CDR3 protein is CSARDPQTSTDTQYF.

This chain uses TRBV10-3 with TRBJ2-2; the TCRdb call, TRBD1, lacks DNA for checking. The V gene's germline CDR1 is ENHRY and CDR2 SYGVKD. The length of the CDR3 is 16 residues. The CDR3 spells CAIRTSSTGNTGELFF.

V gene TRBV12-3 or TRBV12-4 combines with J gene TRBJ1-4; absent DNA, TCRdb's TRBD1 call cannot be checked. The CDR3 consists of 18 residues. The CDR3 reads CASSLAFPPRGRSEKLFF.

The V call is TRBV25-1, the J call TRBJ1-4. CDR3 size: 15 residues. Per the germline V gene, CDR1 is MGHDK and CDR2 is SYGVNS. The CDR3 sequence is CASSESRVLNEKLFF.

The rearrangement uses TRBV7-9 and TRBJ2-3; TCRdb's assignment of TRBD2 cannot be checked, as there is no DNA. In germline, CDR1 is SEHNR, CDR2 FQNEAQ (reference sequence). CDR3 length equals 16 residues. The CDR3 loop reads CASSRGTSGGTDTQYF.